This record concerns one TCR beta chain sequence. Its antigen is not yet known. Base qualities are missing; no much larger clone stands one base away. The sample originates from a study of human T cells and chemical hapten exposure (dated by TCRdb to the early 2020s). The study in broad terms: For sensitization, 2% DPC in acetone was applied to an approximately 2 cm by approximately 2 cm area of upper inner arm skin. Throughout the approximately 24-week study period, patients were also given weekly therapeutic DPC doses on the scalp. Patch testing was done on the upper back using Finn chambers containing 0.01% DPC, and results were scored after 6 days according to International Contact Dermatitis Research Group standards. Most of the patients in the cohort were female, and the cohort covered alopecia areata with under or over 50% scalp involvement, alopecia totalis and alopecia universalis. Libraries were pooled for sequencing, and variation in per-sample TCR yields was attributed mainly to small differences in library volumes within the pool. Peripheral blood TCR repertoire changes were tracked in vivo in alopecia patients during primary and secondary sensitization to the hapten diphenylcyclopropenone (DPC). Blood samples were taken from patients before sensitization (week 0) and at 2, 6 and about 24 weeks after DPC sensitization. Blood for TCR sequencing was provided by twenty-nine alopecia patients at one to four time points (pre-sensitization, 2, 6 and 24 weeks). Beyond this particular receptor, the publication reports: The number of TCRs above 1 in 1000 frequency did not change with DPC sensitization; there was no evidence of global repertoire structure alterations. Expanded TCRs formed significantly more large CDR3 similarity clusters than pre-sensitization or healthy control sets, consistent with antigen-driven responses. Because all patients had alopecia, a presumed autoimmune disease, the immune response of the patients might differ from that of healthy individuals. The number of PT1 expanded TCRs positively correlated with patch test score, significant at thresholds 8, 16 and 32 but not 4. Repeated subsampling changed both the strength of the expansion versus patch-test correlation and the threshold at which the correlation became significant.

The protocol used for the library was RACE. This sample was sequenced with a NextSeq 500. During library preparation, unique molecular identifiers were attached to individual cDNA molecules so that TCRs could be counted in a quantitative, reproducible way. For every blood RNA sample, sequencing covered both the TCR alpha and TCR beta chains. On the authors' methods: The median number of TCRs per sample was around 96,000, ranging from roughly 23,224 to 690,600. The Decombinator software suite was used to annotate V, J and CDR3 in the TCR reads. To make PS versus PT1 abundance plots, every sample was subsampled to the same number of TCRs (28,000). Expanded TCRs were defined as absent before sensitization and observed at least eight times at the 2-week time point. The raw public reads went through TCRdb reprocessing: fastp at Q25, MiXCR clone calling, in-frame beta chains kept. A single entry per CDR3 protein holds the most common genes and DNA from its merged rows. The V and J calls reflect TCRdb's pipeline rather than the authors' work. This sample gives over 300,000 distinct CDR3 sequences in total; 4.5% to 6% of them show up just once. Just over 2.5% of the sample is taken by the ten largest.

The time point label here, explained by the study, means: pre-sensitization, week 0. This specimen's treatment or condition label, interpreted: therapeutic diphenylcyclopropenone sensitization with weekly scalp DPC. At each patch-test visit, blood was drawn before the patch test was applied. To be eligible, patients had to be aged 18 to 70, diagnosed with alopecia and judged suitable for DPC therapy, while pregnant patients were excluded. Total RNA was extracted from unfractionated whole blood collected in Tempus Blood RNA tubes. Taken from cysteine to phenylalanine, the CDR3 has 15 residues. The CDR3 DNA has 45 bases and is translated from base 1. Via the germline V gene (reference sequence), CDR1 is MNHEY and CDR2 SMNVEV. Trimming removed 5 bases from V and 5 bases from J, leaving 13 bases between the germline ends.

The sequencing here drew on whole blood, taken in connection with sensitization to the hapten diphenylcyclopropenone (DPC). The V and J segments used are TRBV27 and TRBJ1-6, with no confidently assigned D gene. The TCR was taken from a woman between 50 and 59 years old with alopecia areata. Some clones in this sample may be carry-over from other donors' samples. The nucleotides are TGTGCCAGCAGTCCCGACGGAGGACATAATTCACCCCTCCACTTT. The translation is CASSPDGGHNSPLHF.